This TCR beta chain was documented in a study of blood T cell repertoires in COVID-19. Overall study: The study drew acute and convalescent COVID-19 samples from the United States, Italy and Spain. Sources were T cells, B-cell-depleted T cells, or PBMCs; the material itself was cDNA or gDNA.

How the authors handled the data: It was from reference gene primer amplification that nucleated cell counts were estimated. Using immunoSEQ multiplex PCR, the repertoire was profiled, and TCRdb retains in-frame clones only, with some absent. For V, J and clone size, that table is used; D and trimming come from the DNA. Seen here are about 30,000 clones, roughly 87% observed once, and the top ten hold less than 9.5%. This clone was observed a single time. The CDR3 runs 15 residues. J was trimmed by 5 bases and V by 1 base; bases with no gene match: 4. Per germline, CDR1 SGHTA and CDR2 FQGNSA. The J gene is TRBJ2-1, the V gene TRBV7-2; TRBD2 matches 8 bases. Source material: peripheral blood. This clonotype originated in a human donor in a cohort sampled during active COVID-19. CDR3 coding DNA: TGTGCCAGCAGCTTAGTGACTAGCGTTAACAATGAGCAGTTCTTC. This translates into CASSLVTSVNNEQFF.